The TCR beta chain described here comes from a study of human T cells and chemical hapten exposure (dated by TCRdb to 2020 to 2022). About the full investigation: For sensitization, 2% DPC in acetone was applied to a roughly 2 cm by roughly 2 cm area of upper inner arm skin. Libraries were combined into a pool for sequencing, and differences in TCR yield between samples came mainly from small differences in library volumes within the pool. Blood samples were taken from patients before sensitization (week 0) and then at 2, 6 and about 24 weeks after DPC sensitization. The patient cohort, mostly female, included alopecia areata with under or over 50% scalp involvement, alopecia totalis and alopecia universalis. Patch testing on the upper back used Finn chambers containing 0.01% DPC, with scoring done after 6 days according to International Contact Dermatitis Research Group standards. For TCR sequencing, blood came from some 31 alopecia patients at anywhere from one to four time points (pre-sensitization, 2, 6 and 24 weeks). Patients additionally received weekly therapeutic DPC doses to the scalp throughout the roughly 25-week study period. In alopecia patients, the study followed how the peripheral blood TCR repertoire changed in vivo over primary and secondary sensitization to diphenylcyclopropenone (DPC), a hapten. Broad study findings and their caveats: Expanded TCRs formed significantly more large CDR3 similarity clusters than pre-sensitization or healthy control sets, consistent with antigen-driven responses. DPC sensitization did not change how many TCRs were above 1 in 1000 frequency, and no evidence was found of alterations in global repertoire structure. Alopecia, a presumed autoimmune disease, was present in all patients, so the immune response of the patients might differ from that of healthy individuals. A positive correlation was found between the number of PT1 expanded TCRs and patch test score, with significance reached at thresholds 8, 16 and 32 but not 4. After repeated subsampling, the strength of the expansion versus patch-test correlation and the threshold at which it became significant changed.

V drops 6 bases and J drops 6 bases, leaving 11 bases in between. From the cysteine through the phenylalanine, the CDR3 covers 12 amino acids. Only the CDR3 portion is preserved as DNA: 36 bases, with reading frame beginning at the first base. The germline V gene gives CDR1 as SGHTA and CDR2 as FQGNSA. To note about this clonotype: The clone's antigen remains unknown. No much larger clone exists at a distance of one base, and base qualities are not known.

Receptor libraries were prepared by RACE. The sequencer listed for this sample is NextSeq 500. Library preparation attached unique molecular identifiers to individual cDNA molecules for quantitative, reproducible TCR counting. For every blood RNA sample, sequencing covered both the TCR alpha and TCR beta chains. Under the source paper's analysis protocol: A median of about 87,000 TCRs per sample was observed, with a range of roughly 20,000 to 750,000. The Decombinator software suite was used to annotate V, J and CDR3 in the TCR reads. For the PS versus PT1 abundance plots, all samples were subsampled to the same number of TCRs (28,000). Expanded TCRs were defined as absent before sensitization and observed at least eight times at the 2-week time point. TCRdb handled the public reads itself, with Q25 trimming in fastp and clone calling in MiXCR, and kept productive beta chains. Every entry covers one CDR3 protein and lists the most common genes and DNA from its rows. The V and J calls were not made by the authors but by TCRdb's processing. The sample table records around 60,000 distinct CDR3 sequences; roughly 6.7% of these occur just once. The top ten constitute approximately 1.6% of the sample.

This sample's time point label indicates: pre-sensitization, week 0. Reading the label with the study, this specimen's treatment or condition is: therapeutic diphenylcyclopropenone sensitization with weekly scalp DPC. Blood at each patch-test visit was drawn before the patch test was applied. Patients were eligible if aged 18 to 70, diagnosed with alopecia and judged suitable for DPC therapy, and pregnant patients were excluded. Unfractionated whole blood was collected in Tempus Blood RNA tubes, and total RNA was extracted from that blood. The V and J genes are TRBV7-2 and TRBJ1-2, with the D gene not clear enough to name. Source: whole blood, taken in connection with sensitization to the hapten diphenylcyclopropenone (DPC). This clonotype was sampled from a woman in her 30s with alopecia areata. Some clones in this sample may be carry-over from other donors' samples. The sequenced DNA is TGTGCCAGCAGTTTGAACGCCAATGGCTACACCTTC. It specifies CASSLNANGYTF.